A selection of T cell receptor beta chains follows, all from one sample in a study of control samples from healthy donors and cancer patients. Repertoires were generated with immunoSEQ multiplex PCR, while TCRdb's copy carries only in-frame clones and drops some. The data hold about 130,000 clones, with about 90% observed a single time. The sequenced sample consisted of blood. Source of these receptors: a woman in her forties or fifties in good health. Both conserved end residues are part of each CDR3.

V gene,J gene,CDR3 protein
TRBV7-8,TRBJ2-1,CASSHRTSGGSSYNEQFF
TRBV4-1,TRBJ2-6,CASTGGANVLTF
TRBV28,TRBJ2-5,CASSLSSGTQYF
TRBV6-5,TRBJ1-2,CASSRHPGVVYGYTF
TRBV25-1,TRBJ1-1,CASSVNRDYTEAFF
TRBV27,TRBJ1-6,CASSWGNRLNSPLHF
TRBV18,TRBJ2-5,CASSPTEETQYF
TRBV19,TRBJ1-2,CASSRGTGAYGSAF
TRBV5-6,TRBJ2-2,CASSPTMTGTGELFF
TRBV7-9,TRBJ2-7,CASSAGGNYEQYF
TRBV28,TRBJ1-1,CASSYIRGLAFF
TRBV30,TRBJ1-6,CAWERQGRYSPLHF
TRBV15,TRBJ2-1,CATSRVRAASGNNEQFF